These 9 T cell receptor beta chains came from one sample sequenced in a study of T cell repertoires in cytomegalovirus infection. TCRdb reprocessed the reads via MiXCR and lists one record per CDR3 protein. The profile shows a few hundred thousand distinct CDR3 sequences, roughly 15% of them singletons. Material: PBMCs. The receptors stem from a human donor in good health (CMV status not recorded). Some clones in this sample may be carry-over from other donors' samples.

The V and J genes are TRBV18 and TRBJ2-3, with TRBD2 matching 9 bases. From germline, CDR1 is KGHSH and CDR2 LQKENI. The CDR3 consists of 16 residues. J lost 4 bases, V lost 3 bases, and 8 bases had no gene match. The CDR3 coding sequence is TGTGCCAGCTCACCCCGGGGTAGCGGGGGAGCAGATACGCAGTATTTT. Translation: CASSPRGSGGADTQYF.

This chain connects TRBV28 to TRBJ1-1; 7 nucleotides agree with TRBD1. Germline V gives CDR1 MDHEN, CDR2 SYDVKM. Trimming took 7 bases from V and 4 from J; bases not matched to a gene: 15. This CDR3 spans 16 amino acids. CDR3 DNA: TGTGCCAGCATCTCAGGGGGTTTCGAGGACGGCACTGAAGCTTTCTTT. Translation: CASISGGFEDGTEAFF.

A few counts support this clonotype. The rearrangement joins TRBV12-3 or TRBV12-4 to TRBJ1-5; perhaps TRBD1 as D (5 bases). The CDR3 totals 12 residues. V was cut by 9 bases and J by 7 bases, with 13 bases left in between. DNA of the CDR3: TGTGCCAGTCGGGGGATAGGCCAGCCCCAGCATTTT. This codes for CASRGIGQPQHF.

The rearrangement joins TRBV4-1 to TRBJ2-3; perhaps TRBD2 as D (7 bases). V shed 0 bases and J shed 4 bases, with 14 bases lying between them. This CDR3 has 16 residues. CDR1 is MGHRA, CDR2 YSYEKL, per germline. This CDR3 reads CASSQDHGRGPDTQYF. As DNA, the CDR3 is TGCGCCAGCAGCCAAGACCACGGGCGGGGGCCAGATACGCAGTATTTT.

CDR3 bases: TGTGCCAGCAAACACAGGGACAGAGCCAAAAACATTCAGTACTTC. Protein sequence: CASKHRDRAKNIQYF. The chain uses TRBV6-5 and TRBJ2-4, with TRBD1 identical over 7 bases. V lost 7 bases to trimming and J lost 0 bases; unmatched junction nucleotides: 6. The CDR3 is 15 amino acids. Germline CDR1 and CDR2: MNHEY and SVGAGI.

This clonotype was seen only once. Being one base from a much bigger clone, this may be a read error. This chain joins TRBV7-2 and TRBJ1-5, with a possible D match to TRBD1 (6 bases). Per the germline V gene, CDR1 is SGHTA and CDR2 is FQGNSA. The CDR3 loop spans 15 amino acids. V lost 8 bases and J 3 bases, leaving 17 bases between the germline ends. The CDR3 loop reads CASRQGMGPNQPQHF. Here the CDR3 DNA reads TGTGCCAGCCGCCAGGGGATGGGGCCCAATCAGCCCCAGCATTTT.

This clonotype was seen at least ten times. This rearrangement joins TRBV28 to TRBJ2-7; D might be TRBD2 (6 bases). There are 12 residues in the CDR3. In germline, CDR1 is MDHEN, CDR2 SYDVKM. V was cut by 4 bases and J by 2 bases, with 6 bases left in between. In DNA form, the CDR3 reads TGTGCCAGCAGTTGGGGGGCCTACGAGCAGTACTTC. Encoded protein: CASSWGAYEQYF.

This clonotype was recorded many times. This chain joins TRBV7-6 and TRBJ2-7; 8 bases line up with TRBD1. J gave up 6 bases and V 5 bases, and 9 bases lay outside the gene matches. Germline assignment: CDR1 SGHVS and CDR2 FNYEAQ. The CDR3 extends over 14 amino acids. CDR3 bases: TGTGCCAGCAGCCCCGGACAGGGTTCTGGCGAGCAGTACTTC. This gives the protein CASSPGQGSGEQYF.

This clonotype was detected many times. The gene calls are TRBV12-3 or TRBV12-4 and TRBJ1-2; 10 nucleotides line up with TRBD1. The ends lost 8 bases at V and 2 bases at J; junction bases unmatched: 2. The CDR3 contains 13 residues. This chain's CDR3 is CASGDRGNYGYTF. Here the CDR3 DNA reads TGTGCCAGCGGGGACAGGGGCAACTATGGCTACACCTTC.